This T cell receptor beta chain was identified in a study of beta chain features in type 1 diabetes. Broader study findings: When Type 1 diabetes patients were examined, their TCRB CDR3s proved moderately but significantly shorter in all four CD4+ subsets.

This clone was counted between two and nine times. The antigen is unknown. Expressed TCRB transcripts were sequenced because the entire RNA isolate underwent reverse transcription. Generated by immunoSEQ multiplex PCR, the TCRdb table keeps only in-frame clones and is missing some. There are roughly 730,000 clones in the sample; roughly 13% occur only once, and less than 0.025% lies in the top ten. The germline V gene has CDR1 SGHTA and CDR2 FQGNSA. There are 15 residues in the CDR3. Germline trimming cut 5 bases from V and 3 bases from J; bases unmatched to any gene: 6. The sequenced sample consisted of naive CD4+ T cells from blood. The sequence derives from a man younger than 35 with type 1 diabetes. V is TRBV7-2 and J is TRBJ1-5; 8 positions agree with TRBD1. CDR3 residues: CASSATGAYNQPQHF. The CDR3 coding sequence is TGTGCCAGCAGCGCGACAGGGGCCTACAATCAGCCCCAGCATTTT.